Listed below are T cell receptor beta chains from one sample, sequenced in a study of blood T cell repertoires in COVID-19. The assay was immunoSEQ multiplex PCR, and TCRdb's table has in-frame clones only and misses some. The sample includes approximately 240,000 clones, approximately 81% of them seen just once. The sequencing input was peripheral blood. The origin of the receptors is a man in his fifties who had recovered from COVID-19. Each CDR3 is given with its conserved first and last residue. The order of the fields is clone size, V gene, D gene, J gene, CDR3 protein, CDR3 DNA. D genes are given only for firm matches. A clone size is listed for some rows: how often the clone was seen (once, few, many), or a class if it is expanded.

abundance: -
v_gene: TRBV5-1
d_gene: -
j_gene: TRBJ1-4
CDR3aa: CASSPSGHTNEKLFF
CDR3nt: TGCGCCAGCAGCCCTTCAGGACATACTAATGAAAAACTGTTTTTT

abundance: -
v_gene: TRBV9
d_gene: -
j_gene: TRBJ1-4
CDR3aa: CASSVRATNEKLFF
CDR3nt: TGTGCCAGCAGCGTCAGGGCAACTAATGAAAAACTGTTTTTT

abundance: once
v_gene: TRBV5-1
d_gene: -
j_gene: TRBJ2-5
CDR3aa: CASSEGGGKTQYF
CDR3nt: TGCGCCAGCAGCGAAGGAGGGGGCAAGACCCAGTACTTC

abundance: few
v_gene: TRBV2
d_gene: -
j_gene: TRBJ2-7
CDR3aa: CASIRPNEVTEQYF
CDR3nt: TGTGCCAGCATAAGGCCCAATGAGGTTACCGAGCAGTACTTC

abundance: -
v_gene: TRBV11-2
d_gene: TRBD1
j_gene: TRBJ2-3
CDR3aa: CASSRQGGLDTQYF
CDR3nt: TGTGCCAGCAGCCGACAGGGCGGATTGGATACGCAGTATTTT

abundance: -
v_gene: TRBV15
d_gene: -
j_gene: TRBJ2-2
CDR3aa: CATSRDTGITGELFF
CDR3nt: TGTGCCACCAGCAGAGATACGGGTATCACCGGGGAGCTGTTTTTT

abundance: few
v_gene: TRBV5-4
d_gene: TRBD1
j_gene: TRBJ1-4
CDR3aa: CASSWTGKDEKLFF
CDR3nt: TGTGCCAGCAGCTGGACAGGGAAGGATGAAAAACTGTTTTTT

abundance: few
v_gene: TRBV27
d_gene: -
j_gene: TRBJ1-2
CDR3aa: CASSTRGSYGYTF
CDR3nt: TGTGCCAGCAGTACAAGGGGGAGCTATGGCTACACCTTC

abundance: -
v_gene: TRBV4-1
d_gene: TRBD1
j_gene: TRBJ1-1
CDR3aa: CASSQPSGTRGQGFTEAFF
CDR3nt: TGCGCCAGCAGCCAACCCTCTGGTACTAGGGGGCAGGGTTTCACTGAAGCTTTCTTT

abundance: -
v_gene: TRBV6-5
d_gene: TRBD1
j_gene: TRBJ1-2
CDR3aa: CASSYMGGQGVDDYTF
CDR3nt: TGTGCCAGCAGTTACATGGGCGGACAGGGAGTGGACGACTACACCTTC

abundance: -
v_gene: TRBV19
d_gene: TRBD2
j_gene: TRBJ2-1
CDR3aa: CASSIGVAGGPKNEQFF
CDR3nt: TGTGCCAGTAGTATAGGTGTCGCGGGAGGGCCGAAGAATGAGCAGTTCTTC

abundance: -
v_gene: TRBV19
d_gene: -
j_gene: TRBJ2-7
CDR3aa: CASSTGQYEQYF
CDR3nt: TGTGCCAGTAGTACCGGACAGTACGAGCAGTACTTC

abundance: -
v_gene: TRBV27
d_gene: -
j_gene: TRBJ1-2
CDR3aa: CASSLSGGDYGYTF
CDR3nt: TGTGCCAGCAGTTTATCGGGGGGGGACTATGGCTACACCTTC

abundance: -
v_gene: TRBV18
d_gene: -
j_gene: TRBJ1-3
CDR3aa: CASSRLDSETSGNTIYF
CDR3nt: TGTGCCAGCTCACGGCTGGACAGCGAGACCTCTGGAAACACCATATATTTT

abundance: -
v_gene: TRBV5-1
d_gene: TRBD1
j_gene: TRBJ2-5
CDR3aa: CASSGTGGQETQYF
CDR3nt: TGCGCCAGCAGCGGGACAGGGGGGCAGGAGACCCAGTACTTC

abundance: once
v_gene: TRBV7-9
d_gene: TRBD2
j_gene: TRBJ2-7
CDR3aa: CASSLAPGLAGGPYEQYF
CDR3nt: TGTGCCAGCAGTTTGGCGCCGGGACTAGCGGGAGGCCCCTACGAGCAGTACTTC

abundance: -
v_gene: TRBV6-5
d_gene: -
j_gene: TRBJ2-7
CDR3aa: CASSYLDEREQYF
CDR3nt: TGTGCCAGCAGTTACCTTGACGAGCGCGAGCAGTACTTC

abundance: once
v_gene: TRBV28
d_gene: TRBD1
j_gene: TRBJ1-3
CDR3aa: CASASPAGTGEYSGNTIYF
CDR3nt: TGTGCCAGCGCCTCACCCGCCGGGACAGGGGAATACTCTGGAAACACCATATATTTT

abundance: -
v_gene: TRBV29-1
d_gene: TRBD2
j_gene: TRBJ2-2
CDR3aa: CSVEAGLAGTGELFF
CDR3nt: TGCAGCGTTGAAGCAGGACTAGCGGGGACCGGGGAGCTGTTTTTT

abundance: once
v_gene: TRBV6-1
d_gene: -
j_gene: TRBJ1-5
CDR3aa: CASSERGSRAYRRQPQHF
CDR3nt: TGTGCCAGCAGTGAACGGGGTAGTCGGGCCTACCGACGCCAGCCCCAGCATTTT